The sequence of this T cell receptor beta chain was determined in a study of blood T cell repertoires in COVID-19. The CDR3 is 16 residues long. Trimming at V came to 0 bases and at J to 5 bases, leaving 8 bases not matched to a gene. Germline V CDR1 and CDR2: KGHSH, LQKENI. Libraries were prepared by immunoSEQ multiplex PCR; TCRdb keeps only in-frame clonotypes and omits some of them. Here the sample spans about 210,000 clones, around four fifths being singletons. The TCR comes from a man aged 55 to 70 with COVID-19, enrolled during active disease. The chain has TRBV18 and TRBJ2-7; 9 nucleotides match TRBD2. Sequencing used peripheral blood. The CDR3 region is CASSPPSGTSSHEQYF. CDR3 DNA sequence: TGTGCCAGCTCACCACCTAGCGGGACTAGCTCACACGAGCAGTACTTC.